The sequence of this TCR beta chain was determined in a study of blood T cell repertoires in COVID-19 (TCRdb year 2020). Study-level background: The collaborator samples originated in the United States, Italy and Spain and spanned the acute and convalescent phases of COVID-19. The material from the prospective study consisted of cDNA or gDNA derived from T cells, B-cell-depleted T cells, or PBMCs. The dataset comprised deeply sampled blood TCRbeta repertoires from subjects exposed to, actively infected with, or recovered from COVID-19. The repertoires were released in a freely available public database intended as a resource for research on the immune response to SARS-CoV-2. Samples were obtained from the ongoing ImmuneRACE study (first 160 participants) and from approximately 1,200 subjects provided by 6 global collaborators. Nearly every sample came with metadata listing a de-identified subject ID, COVID-19 status, age in years and sex. Where available, HLA class I and class II types were obtained from metadata supplied by the sample provider rather than from assay-based typing. General findings and caveats noted by the study authors: The quantity of clinical and demographic metadata differed by source and by participant and was supplied without curation.

The immunoSEQ Assay, a bias-controlled multiplex PCR, was used to amplify TCRbeta CDR3 regions from genomic DNA. The original methods were these. Within the assay, amplification of reference gene primers was used to estimate how many nucleated cells each sample contained. To quantify the absolute abundance of each unique TCRbeta CDR3 rearrangement, sequence reads were collapsed and filtered. For each sample, productive Simpson clonality was calculated by taking the square root of Simpson's diversity index across productive rearrangements. TCRdb carries this immuneACCESS record with in-frame sequences only. Its versions omit some clonotypes, under half of them owing to an unresolved V gene in the studies checked, with the rest unexplained. That table furnishes V, J and clone size, whereas the DNA furnished D and trimming. The sample yields under 200,000 clones; approximately 87% were counted once. 0.75% to 0.9% of the sample is taken by the ten largest.

The CDR3 holds 15 amino acids from the cysteine to the phenylalanine. The sequence is cut down to CDR3 DNA, 45 bases in frame from base 1. In the germline V gene, CDR1 corresponds to SGHVS and CDR2 to FQNEAQ. V gives up 3 bases and J gives up 0 bases, and the segment between their germline ends measures 11 bases. Collaborating institutions collected whole blood in K2EDTA tubes following their own protocols. For TCRbeta analysis, collaborators shipped samples as frozen whole blood, isolated PBMCs, or DNA extracted from either of those sample types. With regard to this clone: It lacks a known antigen. No base-level quality is on record; no much larger clone is a single base apart.

Source material: peripheral blood. The sequence links TRBV7-8 to TRBJ2-5, and possibly TRBD1, on 5 matching bases. The origin of this receptor is a woman between 65 and 79 years old with acute or convalescent COVID-19. The base sequence is TGTGCCAGCAGCTTCCGACAGCCTTACCAAGAGACCCAGTACTTC. Its amino acids are CASSFRQPYQETQYF.